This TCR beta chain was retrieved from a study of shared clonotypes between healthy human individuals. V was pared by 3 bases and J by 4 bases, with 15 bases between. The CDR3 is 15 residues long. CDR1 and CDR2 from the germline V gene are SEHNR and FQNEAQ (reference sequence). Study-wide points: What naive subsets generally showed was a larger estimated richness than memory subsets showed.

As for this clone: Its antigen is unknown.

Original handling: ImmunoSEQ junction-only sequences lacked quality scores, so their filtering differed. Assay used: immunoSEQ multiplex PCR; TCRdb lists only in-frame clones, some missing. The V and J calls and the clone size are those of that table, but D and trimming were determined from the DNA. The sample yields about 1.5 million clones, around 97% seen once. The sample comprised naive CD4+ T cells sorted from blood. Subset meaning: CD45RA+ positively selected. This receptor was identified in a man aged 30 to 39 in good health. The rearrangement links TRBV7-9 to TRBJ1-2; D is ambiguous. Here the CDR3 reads CASSFSSGFRYGYTF. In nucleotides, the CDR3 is TGTGCCAGCAGCTTCTCGTCGGGTTTTCGCTATGGCTACACCTTC.